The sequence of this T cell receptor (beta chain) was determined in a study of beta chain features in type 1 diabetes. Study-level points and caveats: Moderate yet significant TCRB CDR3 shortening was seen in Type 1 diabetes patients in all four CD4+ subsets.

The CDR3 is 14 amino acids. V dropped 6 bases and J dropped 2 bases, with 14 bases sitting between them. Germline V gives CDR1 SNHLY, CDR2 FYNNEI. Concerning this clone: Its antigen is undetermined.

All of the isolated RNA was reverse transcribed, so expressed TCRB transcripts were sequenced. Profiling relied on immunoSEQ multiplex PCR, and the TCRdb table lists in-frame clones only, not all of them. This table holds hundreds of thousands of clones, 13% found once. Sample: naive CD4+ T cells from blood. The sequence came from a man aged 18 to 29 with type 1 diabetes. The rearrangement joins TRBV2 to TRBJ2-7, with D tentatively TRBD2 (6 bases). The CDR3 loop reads CASSWDWKTYEQYF. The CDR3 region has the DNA TGTGCCAGCAGCTGGGACTGGAAGACCTACGAGCAGTACTTC.